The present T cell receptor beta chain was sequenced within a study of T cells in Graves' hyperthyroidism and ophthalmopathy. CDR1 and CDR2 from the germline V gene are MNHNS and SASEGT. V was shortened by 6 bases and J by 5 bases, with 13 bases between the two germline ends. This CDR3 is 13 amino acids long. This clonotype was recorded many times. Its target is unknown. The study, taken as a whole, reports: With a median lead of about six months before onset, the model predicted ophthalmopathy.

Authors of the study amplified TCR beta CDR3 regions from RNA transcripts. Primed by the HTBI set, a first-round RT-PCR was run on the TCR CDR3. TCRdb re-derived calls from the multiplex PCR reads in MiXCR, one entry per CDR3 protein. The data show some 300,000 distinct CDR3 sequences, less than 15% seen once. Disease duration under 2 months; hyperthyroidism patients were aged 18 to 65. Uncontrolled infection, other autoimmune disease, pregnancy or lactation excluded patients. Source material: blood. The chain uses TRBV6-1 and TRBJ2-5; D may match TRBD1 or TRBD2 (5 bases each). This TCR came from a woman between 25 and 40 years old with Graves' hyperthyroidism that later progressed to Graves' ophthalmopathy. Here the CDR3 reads CASRISWGETQYF. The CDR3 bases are TGTGCCAGCAGAATTAGTTGGGGGGAGACCCAGTACTTC.